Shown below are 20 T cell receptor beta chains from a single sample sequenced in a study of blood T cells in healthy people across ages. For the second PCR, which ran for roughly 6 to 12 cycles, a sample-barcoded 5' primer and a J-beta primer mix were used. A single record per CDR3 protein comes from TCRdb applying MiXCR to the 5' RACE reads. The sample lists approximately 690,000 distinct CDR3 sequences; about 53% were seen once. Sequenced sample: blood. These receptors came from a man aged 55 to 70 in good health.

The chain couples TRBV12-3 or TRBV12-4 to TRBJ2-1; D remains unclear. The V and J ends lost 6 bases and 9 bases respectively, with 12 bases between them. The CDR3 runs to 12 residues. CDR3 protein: CASSQVAREQFF. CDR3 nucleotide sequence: TGTGCCAGCAGCCAGGTCGCTCGTGAGCAGTTCTTC.

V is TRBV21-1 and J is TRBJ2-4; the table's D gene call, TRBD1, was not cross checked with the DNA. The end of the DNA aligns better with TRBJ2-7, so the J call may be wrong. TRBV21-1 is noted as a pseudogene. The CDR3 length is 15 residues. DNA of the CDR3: TGTGCCAGCAGCAACGGGGGTGAAATGTTCTACGAGCAGTACTTC. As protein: CASSNGGEMFYEQYF.

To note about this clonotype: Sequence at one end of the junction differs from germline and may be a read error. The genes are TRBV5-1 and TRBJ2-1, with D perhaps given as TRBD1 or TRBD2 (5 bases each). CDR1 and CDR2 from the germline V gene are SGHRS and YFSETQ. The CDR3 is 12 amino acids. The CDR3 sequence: CARSLDWGEQFF. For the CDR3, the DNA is TGCGCCCGCAGCTTGGATTGGGGGGAGCAGTTCTTC.

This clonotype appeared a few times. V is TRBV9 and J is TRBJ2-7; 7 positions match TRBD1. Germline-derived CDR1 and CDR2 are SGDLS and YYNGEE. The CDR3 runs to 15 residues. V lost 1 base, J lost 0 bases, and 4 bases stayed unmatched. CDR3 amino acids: CASSVRDSSSYEQYF. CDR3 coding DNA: TGTGCCAGCAGCGTACGGGACAGCTCCTCCTACGAGCAGTACTTC.

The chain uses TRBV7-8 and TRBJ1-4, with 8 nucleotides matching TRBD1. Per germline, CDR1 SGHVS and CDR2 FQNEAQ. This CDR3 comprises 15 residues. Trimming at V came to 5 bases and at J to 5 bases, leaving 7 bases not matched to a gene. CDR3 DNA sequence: TGTGCCAGCAGCAAAGGACAGGGAAAGAATGAAAAACTGTTTTTT. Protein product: CASSKGQGKNEKLFF. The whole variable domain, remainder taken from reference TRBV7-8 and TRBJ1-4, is GAGVSQSPRYKVAKRGQDVALRCDPISGHVSLFWYQQALGQGPEFLTYFQNEAQLDKSGLPSDRFFAERPEGSVSTLKIQRTQQEDSAVYLCASSKGQGKNEKLFFGSGTQLSVL.

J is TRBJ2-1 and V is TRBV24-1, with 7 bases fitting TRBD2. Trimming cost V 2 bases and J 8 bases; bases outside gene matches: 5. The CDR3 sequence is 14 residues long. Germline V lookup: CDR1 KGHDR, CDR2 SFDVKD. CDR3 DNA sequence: TGTGCCACCAGTGATTCCACTAGCGACGATGAGCAGTTCTTC. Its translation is CATSDSTSDDEQFF.

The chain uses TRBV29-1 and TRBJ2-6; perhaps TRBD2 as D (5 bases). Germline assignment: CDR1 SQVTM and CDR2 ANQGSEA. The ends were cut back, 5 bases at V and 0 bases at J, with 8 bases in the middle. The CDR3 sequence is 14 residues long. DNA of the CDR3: TGCAGCGTTAACGGGGACTCTGGGGCCAACGTCCTGACTTTC. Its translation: CSVNGDSGANVLTF.

The CDR3 spells CASSWGTDTQYF. CDR3 in DNA: TGTGCCAGCAGTTGGGGCACAGATACGCAGTATTTT. This chain uses TRBV12-3 or TRBV12-4 with TRBJ2-3; no clear D. The CDR3 extends over 12 amino acids. Trimming took off 4 bases at V and 1 base at J, with 3 bases between the two ends.

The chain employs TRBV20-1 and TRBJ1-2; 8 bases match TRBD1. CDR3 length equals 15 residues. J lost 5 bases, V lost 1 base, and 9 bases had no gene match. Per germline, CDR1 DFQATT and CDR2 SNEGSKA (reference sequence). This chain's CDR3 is CSARGYQGAAYGYTF. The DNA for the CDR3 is TGCAGTGCTAGAGGATACCAGGGGGCTGCGTATGGCTACACCTTC.

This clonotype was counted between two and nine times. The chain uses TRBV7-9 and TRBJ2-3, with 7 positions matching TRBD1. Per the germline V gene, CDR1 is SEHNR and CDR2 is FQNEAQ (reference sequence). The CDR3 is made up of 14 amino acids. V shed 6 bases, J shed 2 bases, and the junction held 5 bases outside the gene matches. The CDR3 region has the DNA TGTGCCAGCAGTTCGGACAGGAACACAGATACGCAGTATTTT. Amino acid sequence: CASSSDRNTDTQYF.

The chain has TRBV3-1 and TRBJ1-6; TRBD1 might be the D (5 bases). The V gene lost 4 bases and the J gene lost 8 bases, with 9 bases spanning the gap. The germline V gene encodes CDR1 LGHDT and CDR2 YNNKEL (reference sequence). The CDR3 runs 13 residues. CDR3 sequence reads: CASSRGEDSPLHF. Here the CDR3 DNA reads TGTGCCAGCAGCCGGGGGGAGGATTCACCCCTCCACTTT.

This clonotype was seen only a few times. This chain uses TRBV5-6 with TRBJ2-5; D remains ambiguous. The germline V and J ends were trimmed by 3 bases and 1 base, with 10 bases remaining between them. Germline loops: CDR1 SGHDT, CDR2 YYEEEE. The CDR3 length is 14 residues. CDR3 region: CASSSGRFQETQYF. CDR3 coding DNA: TGTGCCAGCAGCTCCGGACGCTTCCAAGAGACCCAGTACTTC.

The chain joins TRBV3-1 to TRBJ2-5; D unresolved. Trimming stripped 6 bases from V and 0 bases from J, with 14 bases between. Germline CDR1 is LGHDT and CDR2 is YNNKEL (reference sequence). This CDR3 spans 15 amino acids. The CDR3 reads CASSPLLRYQETQYF. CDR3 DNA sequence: TGTGCCAGCAGTCCCCTGCTGCGCTACCAAGAGACCCAGTACTTC.

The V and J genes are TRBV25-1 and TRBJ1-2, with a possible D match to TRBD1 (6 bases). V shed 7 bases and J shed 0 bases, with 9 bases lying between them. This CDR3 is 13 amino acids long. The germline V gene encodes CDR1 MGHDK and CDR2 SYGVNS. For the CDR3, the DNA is TGTGCCAGCAAAGGGGGTGCTAACTATGGCTACACCTTC. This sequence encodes CASKGGANYGYTF.

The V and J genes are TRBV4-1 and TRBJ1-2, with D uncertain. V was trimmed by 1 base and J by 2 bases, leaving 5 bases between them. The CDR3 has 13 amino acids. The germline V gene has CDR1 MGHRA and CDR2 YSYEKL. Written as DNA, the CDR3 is TGCGCCAGCAGCCAAGTAGAAAACTATGGCTACACCTTC. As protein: CASSQVENYGYTF.

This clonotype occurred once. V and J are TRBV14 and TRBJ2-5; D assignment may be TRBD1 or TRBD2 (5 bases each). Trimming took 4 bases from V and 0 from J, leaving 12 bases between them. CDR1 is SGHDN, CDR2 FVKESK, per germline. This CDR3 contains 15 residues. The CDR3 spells CASSPGRADQETQYF. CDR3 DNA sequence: TGTGCCAGCAGCCCGGGACGAGCGGACCAAGAGACCCAGTACTTC.

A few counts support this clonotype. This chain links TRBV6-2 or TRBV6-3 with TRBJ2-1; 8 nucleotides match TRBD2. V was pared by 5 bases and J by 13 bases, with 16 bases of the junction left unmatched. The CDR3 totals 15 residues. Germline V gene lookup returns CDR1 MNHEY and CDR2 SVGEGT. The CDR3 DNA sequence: TGTGCCAGCAGTCCAGCGGGGGCGACGATAAGGAGCCAGTTCTTC. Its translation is CASSPAGATIRSQFF.

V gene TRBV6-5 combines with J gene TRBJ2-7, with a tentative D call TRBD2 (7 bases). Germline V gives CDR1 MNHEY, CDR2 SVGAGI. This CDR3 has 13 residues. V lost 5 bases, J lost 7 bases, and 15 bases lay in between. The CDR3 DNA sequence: TGTGCCAGCAGTCGAGGGGGGGTAGGAGAGCAGTACTTC. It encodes CASSRGGVGEQYF.

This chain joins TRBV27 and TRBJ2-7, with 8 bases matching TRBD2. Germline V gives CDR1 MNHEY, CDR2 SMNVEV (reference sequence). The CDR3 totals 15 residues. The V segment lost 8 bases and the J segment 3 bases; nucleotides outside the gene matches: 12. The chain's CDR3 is CASRLARDASYEQYF. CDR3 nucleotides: TGTGCCAGCCGACTAGCGAGGGACGCTAGCTACGAGCAGTACTTC.

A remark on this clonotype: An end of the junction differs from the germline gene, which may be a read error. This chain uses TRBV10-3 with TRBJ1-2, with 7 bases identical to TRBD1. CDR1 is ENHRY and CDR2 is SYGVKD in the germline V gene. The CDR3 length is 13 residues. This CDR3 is CATSGQANYGYTF. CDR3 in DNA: TGTGCCACCAGTGGACAGGCGAACTATGGCTACACCTTC.